Following are 8 T cell receptor beta chains from one sample sequenced in a study of blood T cells in healthy people across ages (dated by TCRdb to 2015 to 2017). Libraries were constructed by 5' RACE. The sequencing machine was an Illumina HiSeq 2500. The second PCR ran for about 7 to 11 cycles and used a J-beta primer mix along with a sample-barcoded 5' primer. TCRdb passed the public sequencing reads through fastp at Q25 and MiXCR, retaining productive beta sequences. Rows with a matching CDR3 protein are joined into one entry that keeps the most common DNA and genes. The sample table records about 780,000 distinct CDR3 sequences; around two thirds of these occur just once. Around a quarter of the sample belongs to the ten largest clones. What was sequenced was blood. The receptors derive from a man aged 30-40 years in good health.

This clonotype was seen a few times. This rearrangement joins TRBV29-1 to TRBJ2-3, with 7 bases aligning to TRBD1. CDR1 SQVTM and CDR2 ANQGSEA come from the germline V gene. V dropped 5 bases and J dropped 0; count of bases not matched to a gene: 5. The CDR3 is 14 residues long. CDR3 nucleotides: TGCAGCGTTACAGGGGTTTCTAGCACAGATACGCAGTATTTT. It translates to CSVTGVSSTDTQYF.

This chain links TRBV4-1 with TRBJ1-6; unclear D gene. V was shortened by 0 bases and J by 10 bases, with 7 bases between the two germline ends. CDR3 length equals 13 residues. Germline V gene sequence: CDR1 MGHRA, CDR2 YSYEKL. CDR3 in DNA: TGCGCCAGCAGCCAAGATTTGGCCTCACCCCTCCACTTT. This sequence encodes CASSQDLASPLHF.

This clonotype has just a few counts. This chain links TRBV9 with TRBJ1-2, with D unresolved. Germline assignment: CDR1 SGDLS and CDR2 YYNGEE. Trimming shortened V by 3 bases and J by 2 bases, and 5 bases separated the two germline ends. The CDR3 covers 12 residues. The CDR3 is CASSGLNYGYTF. CDR3 bases: TGTGCCAGCAGCGGGTTGAACTATGGCTACACCTTC. The full variable domain, with the rest looked up from reference TRBV9 and TRBJ1-2, is DSGVTQTPKHLITATGQRVTLRCSPRSGDLSVYWYQQSLDQGLQFLIQYYNGEERAKGNILERFSAQQFPDLHSELNLSSLELGDSALYFCASSGLNYGYTFGSGTRLTVV.

This clonotype has a count of ten or more. The chain links TRBV28 to TRBJ2-7; D is perhaps TRBD2 (7 bases). In germline, CDR1 is MDHEN, CDR2 SYDVKM. The CDR3 contains 14 residues. The V end was cut by 6 bases, the J end by 0 bases, with 12 bases between. The CDR3 is CASSLGGGSYEQYF. CDR3 sequence (DNA): TGTGCCAGCAGCTTAGGGGGGGGCTCCTACGAGCAGTACTTC.

The V call is TRBV11-1, the J call TRBJ2-1; tentative D call: TRBD2 (5 bases). The CDR3 runs to 12 residues. Deletions cut 5 bases from V and 7 bases from J, with 9 bases between. Germline V gives CDR1 SGHAT, CDR2 FQDESV (reference sequence). CDR3 coding DNA: TGTGCCAGCAGCGCATGGGAGAATGAGCAGTTCTTC. Translating it yields CASSAWENEQFF.

The chain couples TRBV13 to TRBJ2-1; 7 bases map to TRBD1. CDR3 length: 14 amino acids. J gave up 1 base and V 4 bases, and 1 base lay outside the gene matches. Germline lookup yields CDR1 PRHDT and CDR2 FYEKMQ (reference sequence). Here the CDR3 DNA reads TGTGCCAGCAGCTCGGGACAGTCCTACAATGAGCAGTTCTTC. Its protein product is CASSSGQSYNEQFF.

This clonotype has more than one count but fewer than ten. The chain recombines TRBV7-2 with TRBJ2-5; D tentatively reads TRBD1 or TRBD2 (5 bases each). CDR1 and CDR2 from the germline V gene are SGHTA and FQGNSA. The CDR3 extends over 14 amino acids. Trimming took off 5 bases at V and 2 bases at J, with 12 bases between the two ends. The CDR3 DNA is TGTGCCAGCAGCACACCGGGACCACAAGAGACCCAGTACTTC. Protein product: CASSTPGPQETQYF.

The genes are TRBV20-1 and TRBJ2-1, with 9 bases matching TRBD2. V dropped 2 bases and J dropped 4; count of bases not matched to a gene: 6. This CDR3 spans 15 amino acids. Germline V lookup: CDR1 DFQATT, CDR2 SNEGSKA (reference sequence). CDR3 DNA: TGCAGTGCTAGATCGGGCCTAGCGGGGTACAATGAGCAGTTCTTC. It yields the protein CSARSGLAGYNEQFF.